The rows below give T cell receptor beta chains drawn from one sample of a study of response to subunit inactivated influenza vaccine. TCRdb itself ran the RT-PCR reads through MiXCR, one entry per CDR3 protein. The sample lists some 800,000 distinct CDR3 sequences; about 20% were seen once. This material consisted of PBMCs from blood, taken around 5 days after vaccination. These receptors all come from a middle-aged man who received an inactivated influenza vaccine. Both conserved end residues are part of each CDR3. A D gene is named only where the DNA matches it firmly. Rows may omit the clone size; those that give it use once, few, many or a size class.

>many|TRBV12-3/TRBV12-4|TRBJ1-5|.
TGTGCCAGCAGTCCCCCGACAGGACCCCTTGAGCCCCAGCATTTT
CASSPPTGPLEPQHF
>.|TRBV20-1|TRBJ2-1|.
TGCAGTGCTAGAGCCGGGTACTCCCTGGGGGAGAGGGGCTACAATGAGCAGTTCTTC
CSARAGYSLGERGYNEQFF
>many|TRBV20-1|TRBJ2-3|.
TGCAGTGCTAGAGATAGGGGGGATCCGAGGGCTACGCAGTATTTT
CSARDRGDPRATQYF
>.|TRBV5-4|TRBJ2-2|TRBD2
TGTGCCAGCAGCTTGGCCCGGACTAGCGTGGGGGGAAACCGGGAGCTGTTTTTT
CASSLARTSVGGNRELFF
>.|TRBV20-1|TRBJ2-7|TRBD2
TGCAGTGCTAGAGATCTAGGGCTAGCGGGAGGGCCGACCTCCTACGAGCAGTACTTC
CSARDLGLAGGPTSYEQYF
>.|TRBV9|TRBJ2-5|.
TGTGCCAGCAGCGTAGTTGGAGGGGGCCTGAAGACCCAGTACTTC
CASSVVGGGLKTQYF
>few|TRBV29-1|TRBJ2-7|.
TGCAGTGTCAGCGTAAGGAGGGCCGAGCAGTACTTC
CSVSVRRAEQYF
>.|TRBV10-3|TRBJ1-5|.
TGTGCCATCAGTGAGTCGGACACTTTAAATCAGCCCCAGCATTTT
CAISESDTLNQPQHF
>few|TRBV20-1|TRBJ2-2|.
TGCAGTGCTAGAGGGTTGGGGGCTGTCGGGGAGCTGTTTTTT
CSARGLGAVGELFF
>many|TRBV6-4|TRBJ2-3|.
TGTGCCAGCAGCTTAGAAGCTGGGATGACGGAAACGCAGTATTTT
CASSLEAGMTETQYF
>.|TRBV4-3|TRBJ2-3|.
TGCGCCAGCAGCTCCGAGAGCCGGTCGGAGGATACGCAGTATTTT
CASSSESRSEDTQYF
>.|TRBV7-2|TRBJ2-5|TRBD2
TGTGCCGCGGGGGGAGCGGGCGGAGAGACCCAGTACTTC
CAAGGAGGETQYF
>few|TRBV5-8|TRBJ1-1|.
TGTGCCAGCAGCTTGGCTTACGAGAGGAACACTGAAGCTTTCTTT
CASSLAYERNTEAFF
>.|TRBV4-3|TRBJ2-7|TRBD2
TGCGCCAGCAGCCAAGAGGCTAGCGGGACCTCCTACGAGCAGTACTTC
CASSQEASGTSYEQYF
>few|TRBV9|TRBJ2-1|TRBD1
TGTGCCAGCAGCGCCCGGGACAGGTACAGTGAGCAGTTCTTC
CASSARDRYSEQFF
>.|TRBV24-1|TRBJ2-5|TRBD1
TGTGCCACCAGTGACCCCGGGACAGGGGGCCCAGAGACCCAGTACTTC
CATSDPGTGGPETQYF
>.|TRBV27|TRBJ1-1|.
TGTGCCAGCAGTTTAGAATTTCTCCGGTGGGGGAGCACTGAAGCTTTCTTT
CASSLEFLRWGSTEAFF
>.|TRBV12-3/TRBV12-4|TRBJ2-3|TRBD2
TGTGCCAGCAGTATCACTAGCGGGAGGGGCACAGATACGCAGTATTTT
CASSITSGRGTDTQYF
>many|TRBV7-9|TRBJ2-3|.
TGTGCCAGCAGCCCAGGGGAGTTCCTCACAGATACGCAGTATTTT
CASSPGEFLTDTQYF
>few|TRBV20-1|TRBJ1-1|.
TGCAGTGGCTTTTCTGGGGCTTACACTGAAGCTTTCTTT
CSGFSGAYTEAFF
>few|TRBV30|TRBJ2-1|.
TGTGCCTGGAGTGTATTAACGAGCTCCTACAATGAGCAGTTCTTC
CAWSVLTSSYNEQFF
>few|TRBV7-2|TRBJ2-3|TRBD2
TGTGCCAGCAGGGTCAGCGGGAGGGTCGCAGATACGCAGTATTTT
CASRVSGRVADTQYF
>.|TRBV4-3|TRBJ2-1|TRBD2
TGCGCCAGCAGCCAAGGGGCTAGCGGGAACTCCTACAATGAGCAGTTCTTC
CASSQGASGNSYNEQFF
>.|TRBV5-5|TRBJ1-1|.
TGTGCCAGCAGCCCTATGGCAGCTACGGGCACTGAAGCTTTCTTT
CASSPMAATGTEAFF
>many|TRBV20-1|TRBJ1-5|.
TGCAGTGCTAGAGGGGACCAGACTTTTCTTTATAGCAATCAGCCCCAGCATTTT
CSARGDQTFLYSNQPQHF
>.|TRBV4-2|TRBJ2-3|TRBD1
TGTGCCAGCAGCCAAGATTGGTTGGGACAGGGGATGACAGATACGCAGTATTTT
CASSQDWLGQGMTDTQYF
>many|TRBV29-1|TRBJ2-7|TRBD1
TGCAGCGTTCGACAGGGCCAGGGCTACGAGCAGTACTTC
CSVRQGQGYEQYF
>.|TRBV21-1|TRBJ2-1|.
TGTGCCAGCAGGACTAGCGCGGGCAATGAGCAGTTCTTC
CASRTSAGNEQFF
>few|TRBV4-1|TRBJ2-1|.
TGCGCCAGCAGCCAAGACGACGCGGCATCGACGTACAATGAGCAGTTCTTC
CASSQDDAASTYNEQFF
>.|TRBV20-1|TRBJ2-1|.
TGCAGTGCTAGAAGATACGGGAACCACTACAATGAGCAGTTCTTC
CSARRYGNHYNEQFF